The following is a T cell receptor (beta chain) sequence with its context. Antigen specificity is unknown. CDR1 is MDHEN, CDR2 SYDVKM, per germline. The CDR3 length is 16 residues. With 7 bases clipped from V and 1 base from J, the junction kept 13 bases outside the gene matches. The data derive from a study of OX40 agonist ivuxolimab in advanced cancers. Study details: The dose-escalation cohort had hepatocellular carcinoma, melanoma, renal cell or head and neck cancer. Partial responses were observed in three patients, of whom one had hepatocellular carcinoma and two had cutaneous melanoma. Study-wide points: Blood T cells, both CD4+ and CD8+, expanded clonally by week 6 at 0.1 to 3.0 mg/kg.

The protocol was immunoSEQ multiplex PCR, while the TCRdb copy is restricted to in-frame clones and leaves out a portion. This repertoire shows roughly 60,000 clones, 86% found once; its top ten account for over 2%. The chain couples TRBV28 to TRBJ2-7; 7 positions agree with TRBD1. The receptor was isolated from an adult with an advanced solid tumor such as melanoma, head and neck, liver or kidney cancer. The sample here was CD4+ or CD8+ T cells sorted from blood, taken in a trial of the OX40 agonist ivuxolimab. The CDR3 nucleotides read TGTGCCAGCACCCCCCCCGGGACAGCGACATCCTACGAGCAGTACTTC. Its translation is CASTPPGTATSYEQYF.